This TCR beta chain was retrieved from a study of shared clonotypes between healthy human individuals. A split of CD4+ cells into CD45RA+ naive and CD45RA-negative memory subsets was performed. Study-wide results and limits: Naive subsets usually exceeded memory subsets in estimated richness. Clonotypes which were not shared had lower generation probabilities than clonotypes that all four donors shared.

Regarding this clone: The antigen remains unidentified.

The V gene end was trimmed by 4 bases and the J gene end by 8 bases; junction bases not matched to a gene: 19. The length of the CDR3 is 17 residues. Germline V gene lookup returns CDR1 SGDLS and CDR2 YYNGEE. Template for every sorted-subset replicate PCR totaled about 0.2 ug DNA, around 33,000 T cell genomes. Method: immunoSEQ multiplex PCR; TCRdb's copy keeps in-frame clones and lacks some. The sample includes more than 2,000,000 clones, more than 90% of them seen just once. Sequenced sample: naive CD4+ T cells sorted from blood. The subset was: CD45RA+ positively selected. The V call is TRBV9, the J call TRBJ1-2, with TRBD1 matching over 8 bases. The clonotype was recovered from a man younger than 35 in good health. The DNA for the CDR3 is TGTGCCAGCAGCCCCCGTAGTCAGGGGGCCCCGTACAGAGGCTACACCTTC. Protein: CASSPRSQGAPYRGYTF.